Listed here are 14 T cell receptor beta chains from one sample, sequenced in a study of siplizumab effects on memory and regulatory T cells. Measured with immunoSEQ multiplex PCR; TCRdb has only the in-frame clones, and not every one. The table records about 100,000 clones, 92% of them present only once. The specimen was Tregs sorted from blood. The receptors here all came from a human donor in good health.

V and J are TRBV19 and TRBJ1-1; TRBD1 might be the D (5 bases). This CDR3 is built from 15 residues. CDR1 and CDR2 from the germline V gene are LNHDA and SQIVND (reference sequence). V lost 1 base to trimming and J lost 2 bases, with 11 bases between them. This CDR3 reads CASSIGLGHNTEAFF. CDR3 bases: TGTGCCAGTAGTATAGGTCTCGGACACAACACTGAAGCTTTCTTT.

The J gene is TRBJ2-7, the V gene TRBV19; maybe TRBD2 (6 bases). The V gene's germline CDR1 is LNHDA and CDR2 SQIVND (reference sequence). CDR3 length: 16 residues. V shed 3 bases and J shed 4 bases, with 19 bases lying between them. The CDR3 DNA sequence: TGTGCCAGTAGTATGTTGACGGGAGCCCCCCTTTACGAGCAGTACTTC. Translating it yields CASSMLTGAPLYEQYF.

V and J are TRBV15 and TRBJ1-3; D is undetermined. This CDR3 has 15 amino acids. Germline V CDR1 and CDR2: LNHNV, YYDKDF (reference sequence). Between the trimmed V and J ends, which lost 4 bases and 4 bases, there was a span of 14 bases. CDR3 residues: CATSNRSPAGNTIYF. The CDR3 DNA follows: TGTGCCACCAGCAACCGCAGCCCCGCGGGAAACACCATATATTTT.

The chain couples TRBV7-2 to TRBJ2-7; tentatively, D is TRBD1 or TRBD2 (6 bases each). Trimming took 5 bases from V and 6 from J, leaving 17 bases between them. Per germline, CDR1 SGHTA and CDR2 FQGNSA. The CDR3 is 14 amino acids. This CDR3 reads CASSQGGKPVEQYF. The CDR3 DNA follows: TGTGCCAGCAGCCAAGGGGGGAAACCGGTCGAGCAGTACTTC.

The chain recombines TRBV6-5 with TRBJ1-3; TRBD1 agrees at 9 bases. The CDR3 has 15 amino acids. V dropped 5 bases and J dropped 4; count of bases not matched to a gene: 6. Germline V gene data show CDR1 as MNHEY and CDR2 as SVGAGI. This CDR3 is CASSRGQGLGNTIYF. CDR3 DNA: TGTGCCAGCAGTCGCGGACAGGGGTTAGGAAACACCATATATTTT.

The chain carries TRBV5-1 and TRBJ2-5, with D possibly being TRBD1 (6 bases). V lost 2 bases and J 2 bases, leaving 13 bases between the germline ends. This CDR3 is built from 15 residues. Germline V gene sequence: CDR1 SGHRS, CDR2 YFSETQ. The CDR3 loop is CASSLLQGPQETQYF. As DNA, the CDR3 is TGCGCCAGCAGCTTACTACAGGGCCCGCAAGAGACCCAGTACTTC.

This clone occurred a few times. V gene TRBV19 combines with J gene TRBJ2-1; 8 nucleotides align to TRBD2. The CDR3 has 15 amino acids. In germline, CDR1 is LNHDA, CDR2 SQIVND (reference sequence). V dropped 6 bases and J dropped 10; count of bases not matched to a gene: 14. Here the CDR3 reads CASRKNREGRFEQFF. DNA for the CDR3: TGTGCCAGTAGAAAGAATCGGGAGGGCCGTTTCGAGCAGTTCTTC.

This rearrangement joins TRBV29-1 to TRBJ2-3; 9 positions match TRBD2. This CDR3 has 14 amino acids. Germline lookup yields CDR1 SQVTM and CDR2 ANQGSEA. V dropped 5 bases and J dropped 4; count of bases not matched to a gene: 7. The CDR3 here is CSVPASGKADTQYF. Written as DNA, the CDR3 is TGCAGCGTTCCCGCTAGCGGGAAGGCAGATACGCAGTATTTT.

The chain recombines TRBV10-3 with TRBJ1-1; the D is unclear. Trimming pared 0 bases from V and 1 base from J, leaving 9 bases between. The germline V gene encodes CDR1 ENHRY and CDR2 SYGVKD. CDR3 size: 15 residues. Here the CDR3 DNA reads TGTGCCATCAGTGAGTCGGTAGGAAGGAACACTGAAGCTTTCTTT. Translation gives CAISESVGRNTEAFF.

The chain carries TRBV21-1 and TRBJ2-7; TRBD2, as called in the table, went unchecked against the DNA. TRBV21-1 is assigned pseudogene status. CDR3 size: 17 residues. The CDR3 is CASSKSWTSGFPYEQYF. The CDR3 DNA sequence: TGTGCCAGCAGCAAAAGTTGGACTAGCGGTTTCCCCTACGAGCAGTACTTC.

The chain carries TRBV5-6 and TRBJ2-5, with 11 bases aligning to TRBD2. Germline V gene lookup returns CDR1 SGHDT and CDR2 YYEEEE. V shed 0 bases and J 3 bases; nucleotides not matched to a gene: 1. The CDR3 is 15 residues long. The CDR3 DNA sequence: TGTGCCAGCAGCTTGGAACTAGCGGGAGAAGAGACCCAGTACTTC. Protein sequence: CASSLELAGEETQYF. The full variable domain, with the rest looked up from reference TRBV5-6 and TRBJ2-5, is DAGVTQSPTHLIKTRGQQVTLRCSPKSGHDTVSWYQQALGQGPQFIFQYYEEEERQRGNFPDRFSGHQFPNYSSELNVNALLLGDSALYLCASSLELAGEETQYFGPGTRLLVL.

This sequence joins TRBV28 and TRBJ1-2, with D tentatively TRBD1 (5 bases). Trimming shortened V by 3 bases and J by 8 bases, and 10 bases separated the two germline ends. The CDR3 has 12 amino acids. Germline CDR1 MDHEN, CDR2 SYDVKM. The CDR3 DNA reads TGTGCCAGCAGTTTCGGGTGGGGGGGCTACACCTTC. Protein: CASSFGWGGYTF.

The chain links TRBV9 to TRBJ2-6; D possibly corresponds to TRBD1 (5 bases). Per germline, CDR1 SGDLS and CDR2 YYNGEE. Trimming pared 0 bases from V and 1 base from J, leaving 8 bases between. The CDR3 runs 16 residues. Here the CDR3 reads CASSVEKGSGANVLTF. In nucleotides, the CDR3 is TGTGCCAGCAGCGTAGAGAAGGGGTCTGGGGCCAACGTCCTGACTTTC.

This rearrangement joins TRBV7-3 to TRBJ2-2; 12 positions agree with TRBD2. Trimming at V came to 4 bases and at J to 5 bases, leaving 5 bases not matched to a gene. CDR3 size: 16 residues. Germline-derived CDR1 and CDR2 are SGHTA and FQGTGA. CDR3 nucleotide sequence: TGTGCCAGCAGCTCTGTGACTAGCGGGAGTACCGGGGAGCTGTTTTTT. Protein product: CASSSVTSGSTGELFF.